This is a list of T cell receptor beta chains from one sample in a study of cytomegalovirus exposure and HLA in healthy donors. TCRdb's copy holds only in-frame clones and misses some; the assay was immunoSEQ multiplex PCR. The sample records some 140,000 clones, approximately 10% being singletons. Sequenced sample: PBMCs. The receptor source for this set is a woman aged 40 to 50 in good health and CMV-seropositive. The CDR3 runs from the conserved cysteine through the conserved F or W. The order of the fields is CDR3 DNA, CDR3 protein, D gene, clone size, V gene, J gene. The D gene is left open where the match is weak. For some rows the clone size is stated as once, few or many, or as a class when expanded; others skip it.

CDR3 DNA: TGCAGCGTCGGGACAGGGACGACAAACATTCAGTACTTC; CDR3 protein: CSVGTGTTNIQYF; D gene: TRBD1; clone size: .; V gene: TRBV29-1; J gene: TRBJ2-4
CDR3 DNA: TGTGCCAGCAGTGGTAACAGGCTGGACACTGAAGCTTTCTTT; CDR3 protein: CASSGNRLDTEAFF; D gene: .; clone size: .; V gene: TRBV2; J gene: TRBJ1-1
CDR3 DNA: TGTGCCAGTAGTCCAGCGACAGGGGCCGAGCAGTACTTC; CDR3 protein: CASSPATGAEQYF; D gene: TRBD1; clone size: few; V gene: TRBV19; J gene: TRBJ2-7
CDR3 DNA: TGTGCCAGTAGTATAGATCTATTAGGGACTGCCCTTAGGATGAACACTGAAGCTTTCTTT; CDR3 protein: CASSIDLLGTALRMNTEAFF; D gene: .; clone size: .; V gene: TRBV19; J gene: TRBJ1-1
CDR3 DNA: TGTGCCAGCTGCTTTGAACAGGGGATCGAGCAGTACTTC; CDR3 protein: CASCFEQGIEQYF; D gene: TRBD1; clone size: few; V gene: TRBV2; J gene: TRBJ2-7
CDR3 DNA: TGCGCCAGCAGCTCGGGGAGGGGGGACAATTCACCCCTCCACTTT; CDR3 protein: CASSSGRGDNSPLHF; D gene: .; clone size: .; V gene: TRBV4-1; J gene: TRBJ1-6
CDR3 DNA: TGTGCCAGCAGCGACGAGACAGGGACGTGCTCCGAGCAGTACTTC; CDR3 protein: CASSDETGTCSEQYF; D gene: TRBD1; clone size: .; V gene: TRBV7-3; J gene: TRBJ2-7
CDR3 DNA: TGTGCCAGCTCACCGGGGACAGGGATGAACACTGAAGCTTTCTTT; CDR3 protein: CASSPGTGMNTEAFF; D gene: TRBD1; clone size: .; V gene: TRBV18; J gene: TRBJ1-1
CDR3 DNA: TGTGCCAGCAGCCCCGAGGGCCTGATGAACACTGAAGCTTTCTTT; CDR3 protein: CASSPEGLMNTEAFF; D gene: .; clone size: few; V gene: TRBV11-2; J gene: TRBJ1-1
CDR3 DNA: TGTGCCAGCAGCTCCGGGACAGCCTTCTATGGCTACACCTTC; CDR3 protein: CASSSGTAFYGYTF; D gene: TRBD1; clone size: few; V gene: TRBV7-2; J gene: TRBJ1-2
CDR3 DNA: TGCGCCAGCAGCCATTCAGGGGCAAGGTTGTACAATGAGCAGTTCTTC; CDR3 protein: CASSHSGARLYNEQFF; D gene: .; clone size: .; V gene: TRBV4-1; J gene: TRBJ2-1
CDR3 DNA: TGTGCCAGCAGCGGGGGGACTAGCGGGGGCTCCCTAGTGGGCAATGAGCAGTTCTTC; CDR3 protein: CASSGGTSGGSLVGNEQFF; D gene: TRBD2; clone size: few; V gene: TRBV5-4; J gene: TRBJ2-1
CDR3 DNA: TGCGCCAGCAGAGGGGGCCTGGACGAGCAGTACTTC; CDR3 protein: CASRGGLDEQYF; D gene: TRBD1; clone size: few; V gene: TRBV5-1; J gene: TRBJ2-7
CDR3 DNA: TGTGCCAGCATGCGGGACCGAAATCAGCCCCAGCATTTT; CDR3 protein: CASMRDRNQPQHF; D gene: .; clone size: few; V gene: TRBV2; J gene: TRBJ1-5
CDR3 DNA: TGTGCCAGCAGTATGAGACTAGCGGGGGGCCAGCAGTTCTTC; CDR3 protein: CASSMRLAGGQQFF; D gene: TRBD2; clone size: .; V gene: TRBV28; J gene: TRBJ2-1
CDR3 DNA: TGTGCCAGCAGCCACCCCTCCGGGACAGGGAAACACGAGCAGTACTTC; CDR3 protein: CASSHPSGTGKHEQYF; D gene: TRBD1; clone size: .; V gene: TRBV6-6; J gene: TRBJ2-7
CDR3 DNA: TGCGCCAGCGGTTGGACTAGCCTAACAGATACGCAGTATTTT; CDR3 protein: CASGWTSLTDTQYF; D gene: TRBD2; clone size: few; V gene: TRBV10-2; J gene: TRBJ2-3